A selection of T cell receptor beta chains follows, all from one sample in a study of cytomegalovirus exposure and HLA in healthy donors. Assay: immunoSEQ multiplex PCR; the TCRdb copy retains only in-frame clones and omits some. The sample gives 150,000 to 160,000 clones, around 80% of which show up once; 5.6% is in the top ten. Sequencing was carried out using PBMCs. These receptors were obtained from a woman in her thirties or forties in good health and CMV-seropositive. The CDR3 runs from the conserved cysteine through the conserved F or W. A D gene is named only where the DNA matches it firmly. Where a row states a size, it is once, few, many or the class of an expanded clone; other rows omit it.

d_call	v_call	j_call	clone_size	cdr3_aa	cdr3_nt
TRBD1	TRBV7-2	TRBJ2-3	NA	CASSLRQGAVTDTQYF	TGTGCCAGCAGCTTAAGGCAGGGGGCGGTCACAGATACGCAGTATTTT
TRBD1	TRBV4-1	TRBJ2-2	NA	CASSFLTGGVDTGELFF	TGCGCCAGCAGCTTTTTAACAGGGGGTGTCGACACCGGGGAGCTGTTTTTT
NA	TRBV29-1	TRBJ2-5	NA	CSVDRSQETQYF	TGCAGCGTTGACCGTAGTCAAGAGACCCAGTACTTC
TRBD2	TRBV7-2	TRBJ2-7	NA	CASRLAGVYEQYF	TGTGCCAGCCGGCTAGCGGGAGTCTACGAGCAGTACTTC
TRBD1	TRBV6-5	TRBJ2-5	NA	CASSWDLGQGSETQYF	TGTGCCAGCAGTTGGGACCTGGGACAGGGATCGGAGACCCAGTACTTC
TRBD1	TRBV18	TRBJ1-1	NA	CASSIQGAQTEAFF	TGTGCCAGCTCAATACAGGGGGCGCAGACTGAAGCTTTCTTT
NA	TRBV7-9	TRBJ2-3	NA	CASSLEVVGTVSDTQYF	TGTGCCAGCAGCTTAGAGGTAGTGGGCACTGTATCGGATACGCAGTATTTT
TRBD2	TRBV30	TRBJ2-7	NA	CAWSRRGGLAGPAHEQYF	TGTGCCTGGAGCCGGCGAGGGGGACTAGCGGGACCCGCGCACGAGCAGTACTTC
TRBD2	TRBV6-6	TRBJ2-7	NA	CASSLSGTNQYEQYF	TGTGCCAGCAGCCTATCCGGGACTAACCAATACGAGCAGTACTTC
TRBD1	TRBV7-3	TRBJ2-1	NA	CASSWTGGTYGEQFF	TGTGCCAGCAGCTGGACAGGGGGCACCTATGGTGAGCAGTTCTTC
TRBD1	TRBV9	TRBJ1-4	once	CASSVSTGAGGEKLFF	TGTGCCAGCAGCGTATCCACAGGGGCCGGGGGCGAAAAACTGTTTTTT
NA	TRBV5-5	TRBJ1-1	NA	CASSTTTQNTEAFF	TGTGCCAGCAGCACAACTACACAGAACACTGAAGCTTTCTTT
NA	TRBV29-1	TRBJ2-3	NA	CSVELTDTQYF	TGCAGCGTTGAACTAACAGATACGCAGTATTTT
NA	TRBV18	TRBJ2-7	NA	CASSPPETRREQYF	TGTGCCAGCTCACCACCCGAGACTAGACGGGAGCAGTACTTC
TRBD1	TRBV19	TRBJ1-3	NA	CASSIPGQLHTIYF	TGTGCCAGTAGTATCCCGGGACAGCTGCACACCATATATTTT
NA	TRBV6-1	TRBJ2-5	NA	CASSPTRERRETQYF	TGTGCCAGCAGCCCGACTAGAGAAAGAAGGGAGACCCAGTACTTC
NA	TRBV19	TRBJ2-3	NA	CASSILNSGPTDTQYF	TGTGCCAGTAGTATTTTAAATAGCGGACCCACAGATACGCAGTATTTT
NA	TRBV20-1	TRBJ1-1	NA	CSVVRRTEAFF	TGCAGTGTTGTCCGCAGGACTGAAGCTTTCTTT
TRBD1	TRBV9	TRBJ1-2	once	CASSVNYGTGGHYGYTF	TGTGCCAGCAGCGTTAACTACGGGACAGGGGGCCACTATGGCTACACCTTC
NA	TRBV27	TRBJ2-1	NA	CASSFGRYNEQFF	TGTGCCAGCAGTTTTGGTAGATACAATGAGCAGTTCTTC
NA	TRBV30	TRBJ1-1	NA	CAWSVLTVNTEAFF	TGTGCCTGGAGTGTACTTACGGTGAACACTGAAGCTTTCTTT
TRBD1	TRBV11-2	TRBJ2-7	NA	CASSLEGQGSYEQYF	TGTGCCAGCAGCTTAGAAGGACAGGGGAGTTACGAGCAGTACTTC
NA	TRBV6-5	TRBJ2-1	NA	CASSTSTEQFF	TGTGCCAGCAGTACTAGCACAGAGCAGTTCTTC
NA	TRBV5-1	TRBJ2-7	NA	CASSLDGGREQYF	TGCGCCAGCAGCTTGGACGGGGGGCGCGAGCAGTACTTC
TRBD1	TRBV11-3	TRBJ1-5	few	CASRKSGARGQPQHF	TGTGCCAGCAGAAAATCGGGGGCCAGGGGGCAGCCCCAGCATTTT
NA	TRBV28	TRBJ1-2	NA	CASSFSGVYGYTF	TGTGCCAGCAGTTTTTCAGGGGTGTATGGCTACACCTTC
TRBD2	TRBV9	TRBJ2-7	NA	CASSSRGTSVTYEQYF	TGTGCCAGCAGCTCCCGCGGGACTAGCGTAACTTACGAGCAGTACTTC
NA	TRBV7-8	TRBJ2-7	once	CASSLGGTGSYEQYF	TGTGCCAGCAGCTTAGGAGGAACAGGTTCCTACGAGCAGTACTTC
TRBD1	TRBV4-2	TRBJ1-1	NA	CASSQGPEDRVDTEAFF	TGTGCCAGCAGCCAAGGTCCCGAGGACAGGGTGGACACTGAAGCTTTCTTT
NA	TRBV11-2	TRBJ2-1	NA	CASSPLAASSYNEQFF	TGTGCCAGCAGCCCACTAGCTGCTAGCTCCTACAATGAGCAGTTCTTC
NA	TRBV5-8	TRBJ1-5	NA	CASSLLQGINQPQHF	TGTGCCAGCAGTCTTCTGCAGGGTATCAATCAGCCCCAGCATTTT
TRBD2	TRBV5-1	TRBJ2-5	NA	CASSPLAGGSQETQYF	TGCGCCAGCAGTCCTCTAGCGGGGGGATCCCAAGAGACCCAGTACTTC
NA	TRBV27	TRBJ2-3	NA	CASSSWGGNPDTQYF	TGTGCCAGCAGTTCTTGGGGCGGGAACCCAGATACGCAGTATTTT
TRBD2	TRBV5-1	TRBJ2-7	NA	CASSSGLVSEQYF	TGCGCCAGCAGTTCAGGACTAGTCTCCGAGCAGTACTTC
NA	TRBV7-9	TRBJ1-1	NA	CASSQAPGAFF	TGTGCCAGCAGCCAGGCCCCTGGGGCTTTCTTT
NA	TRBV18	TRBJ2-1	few	CASSPWDKTLYNEQFF	TGTGCCAGCTCACCTTGGGACAAAACCCTATACAATGAGCAGTTCTTC
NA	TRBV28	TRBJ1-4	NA	CASSFGGDREKLFF	TGTGCCAGCAGTTTCGGGGGAGATCGTGAAAAACTGTTTTTT
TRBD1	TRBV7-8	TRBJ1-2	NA	CASSFGTELGYTF	TGTGCCAGCAGCTTCGGGACAGAGCTCGGCTACACCTTC
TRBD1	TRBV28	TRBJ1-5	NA	CASGRGLYQPQHF	TGTGCCAGCGGCAGGGGGCTGTATCAGCCCCAGCATTTT
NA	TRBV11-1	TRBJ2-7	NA	CASSLGASYEQYF	TGTGCCAGCAGCTTAGGGGCCTCCTACGAGCAGTACTTC
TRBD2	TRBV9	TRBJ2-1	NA	CASSVVAGGPVAYNEQFF	TGTGCCAGCAGCGTAGTCGCGGGAGGGCCGGTAGCCTACAATGAGCAGTTCTTC
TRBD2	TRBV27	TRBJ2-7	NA	CASSLSGTSAHEQYF	TGTGCCAGCAGTTTATCGGGGACTAGCGCCCACGAGCAGTACTTC
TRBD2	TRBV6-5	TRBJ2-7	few	CASSILAGASYEQYF	TGTGCCAGCAGCATACTAGCGGGAGCTAGCTACGAGCAGTACTTC
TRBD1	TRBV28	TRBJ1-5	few	CASRKGQGDQPQHF	TGTGCCAGCAGGAAGGGACAGGGGGATCAGCCCCAGCATTTT
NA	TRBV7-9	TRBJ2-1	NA	CASSAPGFSYNEQFF	TGTGCCAGCAGCGCCCCCGGGTTCTCCTACAATGAGCAGTTCTTC
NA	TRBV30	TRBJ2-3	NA	CAWSPGGDTQYF	TGTGCCTGGAGTCCCGGTGGAGATACGCAGTATTTT
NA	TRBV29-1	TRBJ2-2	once	CSVELRAGQFSNTGELFF	TGCAGCGTTGAATTGAGAGCGGGTCAGTTCTCGAACACCGGGGAGCTGTTTTTT
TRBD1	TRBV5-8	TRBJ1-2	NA	CASSWETGNYGYTF	TGTGCCAGCAGCTGGGAGACAGGGAACTATGGCTACACCTTC
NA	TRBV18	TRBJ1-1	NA	CASSQQVNTEAFF	TGTGCCAGCTCACAGCAGGTTAACACTGAAGCTTTCTTT
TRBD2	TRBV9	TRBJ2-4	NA	CASSPSGSLAKNIQYF	TGTGCCAGCAGCCCTAGCGGGAGTTTGGCCAAAAACATTCAGTACTTC
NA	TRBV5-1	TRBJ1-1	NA	CASSFTGQNTEAFF	TGCGCCAGCAGCTTTACAGGGCAGAACACTGAAGCTTTCTTT
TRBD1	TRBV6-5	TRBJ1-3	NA	CASSYSGQGLGNTIYF	TGTGCCAGCAGTTACTCGGGACAGGGACTTGGAAACACCATATATTTT
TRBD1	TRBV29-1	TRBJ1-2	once	CSVGPGTGYGYTF	TGCAGCGTTGGGCCCGGGACAGGCTATGGCTACACCTTC
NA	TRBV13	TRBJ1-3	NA	CASSTRAGRSGNTIYF	TGTGCCAGCAGCACCCGGGCAGGGAGGTCCGGAAACACCATATATTTT
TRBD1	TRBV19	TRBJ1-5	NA	CASSIFFRGTGSNQPQHF	TGTGCCAGTAGTATTTTCTTTCGAGGGACAGGGAGCAATCAGCCCCAGCATTTT
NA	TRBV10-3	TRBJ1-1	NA	CAIRLTENTEAFF	TGTGCCATCAGGCTGACAGAGAACACTGAAGCTTTCTTT
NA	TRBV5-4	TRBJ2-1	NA	CASSFPQGSYNEQFF	TGTGCCAGCAGCTTCCCCCAGGGTAGCTACAATGAGCAGTTCTTC